This TCR beta chain was documented in a study of tumor-infiltrating lymphocytes in primary liver carcinoma. This clonotype was observed once. Starting from approximately 470 ng of total RNA, TCR beta cDNA was produced with a primer in the constant region. Slightly modified ARM-PCR, run as three nested multiplex PCR rounds, produced the TCR beta libraries. With TRBV1-TRBV30 forward primers and a C-beta reverse primer, the first two PCR rounds were run for around 11 cycles each. One entry per CDR3 protein results from TCRdb running MiXCR on the multiplex PCR reads. The sample yields around 70,000 distinct CDR3 sequences, over 60% seen once. The V end lost 3 bases, the J end lost 4 bases, and 10 bases lay between the germline ends. The CDR3 sequence is 12 residues long. Germline CDR1 reads DFQATT; CDR2 reads SNEGSKA (reference sequence). Co-extracted RNA and DNA came from approximately 20-30 mg of unsorted bulk tissue. Patients were chronically HBV-infected and treatment-naive.

The source is a man aged 40-49 years with primary liver carcinoma and hepatitis B virus infection. The chain combines TRBV20-1 with TRBJ2-7; maybe TRBD1 (5 bases). Sample: liver tumor tissue from sampling region 4. Indicated subset: tumor region T4, right-lateral pole. The CDR3 spells CSASSGLYEQYF. The CDR3 bases are TGCAGTGCTAGTTCAGGGTTGTACGAGCAGTACTTC.